This is a list of T cell receptor beta chains from one sample in a study of blood T cell repertoires in COVID-19. Sequenced by immunoSEQ multiplex PCR; TCRdb stores in-frame clones only, minus some. The sample has under 130,000 clones; 70% to 90% are singletons. The sequenced material came from peripheral blood. These receptors originate from a woman aged 60 to 75 with acute or convalescent COVID-19. The CDR3 runs from the conserved cysteine through the conserved F or W. A D gene is named only where the DNA matches it firmly. For some rows the clone size is stated as once, few or many, or as a class when expanded; others skip it.

v_call,clone_size,j_call,d_call,cdr3_nt,cdr3_aa
TRBV5-1,-,TRBJ2-1,-,TGCGCCAGCAGCTTGGCTAGTTCCCGTCGGAATGAGCAGTTCTTC,CASSLASSRRNEQFF
TRBV9,-,TRBJ1-2,-,TGTGCCAGCAGCGCGGCCGGGAATGGGTATGGCTACACCTTC,CASSAAGNGYGYTF
TRBV5-6,-,TRBJ2-1,-,TGTGCCAGCAGCTTGGACGGGATGGGCAGCTCCTACAATGAGCAGTTCTTC,CASSLDGMGSSYNEQFF
TRBV7-2,-,TRBJ2-3,TRBD2,TGTGCCAGCAGCCTAGCGGGGCGGAGCACAGATACGCAGTATTTT,CASSLAGRSTDTQYF
TRBV18,-,TRBJ2-3,TRBD1,TGTGCCAGCTCATTGGGGACAGCTAGCACAGATACGCAGTATTTT,CASSLGTASTDTQYF
TRBV28,-,TRBJ1-3,-,TGTGCCAGCAGTTTAATCGGGAGGAGAAACACCATATATTTT,CASSLIGRRNTIYF
TRBV6-4,-,TRBJ2-2,TRBD2,TGTGCCAGCAGTCGTTCACTAGCGGGAGCTTCCGGGGAGCTGTTTTTT,CASSRSLAGASGELFF
TRBV9,-,TRBJ2-2,TRBD2,TGTGCCAGCAGCGAGACTAGCGGGAGCACCGGGGAGCTGTTTTTT,CASSETSGSTGELFF
TRBV9,-,TRBJ2-5,TRBD1,TGTGCCAGCAGCTGGACCGGGACAGGTGGGGAGACCCAGTACTTC,CASSWTGTGGETQYF
TRBV7-7,-,TRBJ2-3,TRBD2,TGTGCTAGCAGCTCCTTAGCGGGGACCTACACAGATACGCAGTATTTT,CASSSLAGTYTDTQYF
TRBV29-1,-,TRBJ2-7,TRBD2,TGCAGCGTCCAGCCGGGGGGCTACGAGCAGTACTTC,CSVQPGGYEQYF
TRBV29-1,-,TRBJ2-1,TRBD2,TGCAGCGCACACAGCGGGAGCAATGAGCAGTTCTTC,CSAHSGSNEQFF
TRBV18,once,TRBJ2-2,-,TGTGCCAGCTACCAGGGGGGCGACACCGGGGAGCTGTTTTTT,CASYQGGDTGELFF
TRBV6-5,-,TRBJ1-5,TRBD1,TGTGCCAGCGTGCTGACAGGGGGCAATCAGCCCCAGCATTTT,CASVLTGGNQPQHF
TRBV11-3,-,TRBJ2-4,-,TGTGCCAGCAGCTTATCGCCGCTAGAAAACATTCAGTACTTC,CASSLSPLENIQYF
TRBV5-5,once,TRBJ1-4,-,TGTGCCAGCAGCTTGGATAGGGGAGCGGGGAACAATGAAAAACTGTTTTTT,CASSLDRGAGNNEKLFF
TRBV5-1,-,TRBJ1-4,-,TGCGCCAGCAGCTTGGACGGTAGTCTTGAAAAACTGTTTTTT,CASSLDGSLEKLFF
TRBV27,once,TRBJ2-5,-,TGTGCCAGCAGTTTTTCCCCCGAGGAGACCCAGTACTTC,CASSFSPEETQYF
TRBV6-1,-,TRBJ1-5,-,TGTGCCAGCAGTGAAGGTAGGGGTATGCGCAATCAGCCCCAGCATTTT,CASSEGRGMRNQPQHF
TRBV28,-,TRBJ1-1,-,TGTGCCAGCAGTTTAAACGGAGGTCCAGTTCGGGAAGCTTTCTTT,CASSLNGGPVREAFF
TRBV7-9,-,TRBJ2-2,TRBD2,TGTGCCAGCAGCATAGCCGCCGGGACTAGTACCGGGGAGCTGTTTTTT,CASSIAAGTSTGELFF
TRBV12-5,once,TRBJ2-7,-,TGTGCTAGTGCTCCCTCGGGTAACTCCTACGAGCAGTACTTC,CASAPSGNSYEQYF
TRBV9,-,TRBJ1-6,TRBD1,TGTGCCAGCAGCGTGGGGGGGACAGGGCGAAATTCACCCCTCCACTTT,CASSVGGTGRNSPLHF
TRBV9,-,TRBJ2-5,TRBD2,TGTGCCAGCAGCCCCGGACTAGCGGGCCGTCTCGTGGGAGAGACCCAGTACTTC,CASSPGLAGRLVGETQYF
TRBV29-1,-,TRBJ1-2,-,TGCAGCGCCTATGAGTCCCTGAACTATGGCTACACCTTC,CSAYESLNYGYTF
TRBV6-1,few,TRBJ1-2,TRBD1,TGTGCCAGCAGTGAAGGGGACAGGGTTGGCGGCTACACCTTC,CASSEGDRVGGYTF
TRBV11-2,-,TRBJ2-1,TRBD2,TGTGCCAGCAGCTTAGCGGCTAGCGGGAGTTGGGGAAATGAGCAGTTCTTC,CASSLAASGSWGNEQFF
TRBV19,-,TRBJ2-1,TRBD2,TGTGCCAGTAGTCTAGCGGGAGGGCCCAATGAGCAGTTCTTC,CASSLAGGPNEQFF
TRBV12-3/TRBV12-4,-,TRBJ1-5,-,TGTGCCAGCAGGTCCCCAGGGGAGCCCCAGCATTTT,CASRSPGEPQHF